A selection of T cell receptor beta chains follows, all from one sample in a study of T-cell reconstitution after alpha-beta-depleted transplantation in children. TCRdb reprocessed the PCR reads with MiXCR, giving one entry per CDR3 protein. Of 400,000 to 450,000 distinct CDR3 sequences in the sample, around 46% were seen once. This sample comprised PBMCs, obtained before TCRalphabeta/CD19-depleted stem cell transplant. These receptors were obtained from a girl aged 2-15 years with aplastic anemia, due to receive a stem cell transplant. CDR3s leave out the opening cysteine and the closing phenylalanine or tryptophan.

J gene,V gene,CDR3 length,CDR3 protein
TRBJ1-3,TRBV15,13,ATSRRTGSGNTIY
TRBJ1-6,TRBV29-1,12,SVDRDPNNSPLH
TRBJ1-5,TRBV20-1,11,SGQGAGNQPQH
TRBJ2-1,TRBV6-2/TRBV6-3,13,ASSYGGASYNEQF
TRBJ1-4,TRBV18,16,ASSPGTGGASTNEKLF
TRBJ1-5,TRBV9,14,ASSVDPSYSNQPQH
TRBJ2-2,TRBV12-3/TRBV12-4,12,ASRLTGVTGELF
TRBJ2-1,TRBV5-6,13,ASSLRGRAVGEQF
TRBJ2-1,TRBV3-1,15,ASSQESQRGAYNEQF
TRBJ2-6,TRBV10-3,14,AIIESQVSGANVLT
TRBJ2-1,TRBV20-1,16,SAPGRRIAGERYNEQF
TRBJ2-1,TRBV20-1,11,SASTSTGGEQF
TRBJ2-1,TRBV12-3/TRBV12-4,12,ASSLGGSHNEQF
TRBJ1-1,TRBV5-6,16,ASSFPGTGKVENTEAF
TRBJ2-7,TRBV6-1,12,ASSFGTGNYEQY
TRBJ2-2,TRBV5-6,15,ASSLDLGQLATGELF
TRBJ2-1,TRBV4-2,11,ASASGGYNEQF
TRBJ1-5,TRBV7-2,11,ASSTRHNQPQH
TRBJ2-7,TRBV20-1,16,SARDALSDSHRGYEQY
TRBJ1-5,TRBV6-1,12,ASSREVSNQPQH
TRBJ2-7,TRBV6-5,13,ASSFDRFRSYEQY
TRBJ2-5,TRBV9,11,ASSSRYQETQY
TRBJ2-5,TRBV20-1,10,SGVGWEETQY
TRBJ2-1,TRBV20-1,10,SASGADNEQF
TRBJ2-2,TRBV15,11,ATSTGNTGELF
TRBJ2-5,TRBV5-5,13,ASSLSRATQETQY